This entry lists 24 T cell receptor beta chains sequenced from one sample in a study of blood T cell repertoires in COVID-19. Here immunoSEQ multiplex PCR was the method, and the copy in TCRdb shows in-frame clones only, minus some. This sample has about 110,000 clones; approximately 85% occur once, and the top ten carry over 2%. The material sequenced was peripheral blood. The source of these receptors is a human donor in a cohort sampled during active COVID-19.

The V and J genes are TRBV5-8 and TRBJ2-2; D possibly corresponds to TRBD2 (5 bases). Germline-derived CDR1 and CDR2 are SGHTS and YDEGEE. Between the trimmed V and J ends, which lost 6 bases and 3 bases, there was a span of 15 bases. This CDR3 has 15 amino acids. The CDR3 sequence is CASTWRTWDTGELFF. CDR3 DNA sequence: TGTGCCAGCACCTGGAGGACCTGGGACACCGGGGAGCTGTTTTTT.

The V and J genes are TRBV19 and TRBJ2-6; 10 nucleotides agree with TRBD1. V dropped 10 bases and J dropped 0; count of bases not matched to a gene: 6. In germline, CDR1 is LNHDA, CDR2 SQIVND (reference sequence). This CDR3 comprises 16 residues. The CDR3 spells CATWDRGRSGANVLTF. DNA for the CDR3: TGTGCCACGTGGGACAGGGGACGCTCTGGGGCCAACGTCCTGACTTTC.

This chain joins TRBV11-2 and TRBJ2-1; D not certain. V lost 0 bases, J lost 1 base, and 7 bases lay in between. The CDR3 extends over 15 amino acids. The germline V gene encodes CDR1 SGHAT and CDR2 FQNNGV. CDR3 protein: CASSLDPGSYNEQFF. CDR3 sequence (DNA): TGTGCCAGCAGCTTAGATCCGGGTTCCTACAATGAGCAGTTCTTC. Based on the CDR3 plus reference TRBV11-2 and TRBJ2-1, the full variable domain is EAGVAQSPRYKIIEKRQSVAFWCNPISGHATLYWYQQILGQGPKLLIQFQNNGVVDDSQLPKDRFSAERLKGVDSTLKIQPAKLEDSAVYLCASSLDPGSYNEQFFGPGTRLTVL.

This chain links TRBV28 with TRBJ2-4; 9 bases are a match to TRBD2. The V gene end was trimmed by 4 bases and the J gene end by 1 base; junction bases not matched to a gene: 11. The CDR3 totals 18 residues. Germline values: CDR1 MDHEN, CDR2 SYDVKM. CDR3 nucleotides: TGTGCCAGCAGTTCCGGACTAGCGCTGGGTTGGGCCAAAAACATTCAGTACTTC. This codes for CASSSGLALGWAKNIQYF. The full variable domain, rest sourced from reference TRBV28 and TRBJ2-4, is DVKVTQSSRYLVKRTGEKVFLECVQDMDHENMFWYRQDPGLGLRLIYFSYDVKMKEKGDIPEGYSVSREKKERFSLILESASTNQTSMYLCASSSGLALGWAKNIQYFGAGTRLSVL.

The chain employs TRBV12-3 or TRBV12-4 and TRBJ1-1, with D maybe TRBD1 (5 bases). CDR3 length: 13 residues. The V end was cut by 3 bases, the J end by 8 bases, with 13 bases between. CDR3 in amino acids: CASSFRRGSEAFF. CDR3 nucleotides: TGTGCCAGCAGTTTTCGGAGGGGATCCGAAGCTTTCTTT.

This clone has only one observation. The rearrangement links TRBV6-5 to TRBJ2-1; TRBD2 might be the D (5 bases). V was cut by 6 bases and J by 4 bases, with 10 bases left in between. The CDR3 spans 13 residues. CDR1 is MNHEY and CDR2 is SVGAGI in the germline V gene. CDR3 amino acids: CASRQTRYNEQFF. CDR3 nucleotide sequence: TGTGCCAGCAGGCAAACTAGGTACAATGAGCAGTTCTTC.

This chain links TRBV5-1 with TRBJ2-1, with 10 bases matching TRBD2. The CDR3 is 15 amino acids. V gave up 3 bases and J gave up 6 bases; unmatched junction bases: 6. Germline V CDR1 and CDR2: SGHRS, YFSETQ. CDR3 loop: CASSWKAGGGNEQFF. The CDR3 coding sequence is TGCGCCAGCAGCTGGAAAGCGGGGGGGGGCAATGAGCAGTTCTTC.

The CDR3 sequence: CASSLAEGQGFRNEQFF. The DNA of the CDR3 is TGTGCCAGCAGCTTAGCAGAGGGACAGGGTTTTAGAAATGAGCAGTTCTTC. The chain links TRBV7-9 to TRBJ2-1; 9 bases map to TRBD1. Per the germline V gene, CDR1 is SEHNR and CDR2 is FQNEAQ (reference sequence). The J segment lost 7 bases and the V segment lost 0 bases, leaving 10 bases of the junction unmatched. This CDR3 has 17 amino acids.

This rearrangement joins TRBV7-8 to TRBJ2-1; perhaps TRBD1 as D (6 bases). The CDR3 runs 13 residues. Between the trimmed V and J ends, which lost 5 bases and 10 bases, there was a span of 15 bases. Germline V gene data show CDR1 as SGHVS and CDR2 as FQNEAQ. CDR3 residues: CASSEQGGGEQFF. In nucleotides, the CDR3 is TGTGCCAGCAGCGAACAAGGGGGTGGAGAGCAGTTCTTC.

The CDR3 nucleotides are TGCAGCGAAAGACAGGGGGGGACCTACGAGCAGTACTTC. Translated, it gives CSERQGGTYEQYF. The chain carries TRBV29-1 and TRBJ2-7, with 9 bases matching TRBD1. V dropped 7 bases and J dropped 2; count of bases not matched to a gene: 6. The CDR3 length is 13 residues. CDR1 is SQVTM, CDR2 ANQGSEA, per germline.

The rearrangement joins TRBV19 to TRBJ1-6; TRBD1 might be the D (6 bases). Germline lookup yields CDR1 LNHDA and CDR2 SQIVND (reference sequence). Trimming removed 7 bases from V and 5 bases from J, with 12 bases in between. The CDR3 totals 14 residues. CDR3: CASNTGYNNSPLHF. The CDR3 region has the DNA TGTGCCAGTAATACAGGGTACAATAATTCACCCCTCCACTTT. Full variable domain (remainder filled in from reference TRBV19 and TRBJ1-6): DGGITQSPKYLFRKEGQNVTLSCEQNLNHDAMYWYRQDPGQGLRLIYYSQIVNDFQKGDIAEGYSVSREKKESFPLTVTSAQKNPTAFYLCASNTGYNNSPLHFGNGTRLTVT.

CDR3 coding DNA: TGTGCCAGCAGTCGGGGGACAGCTCAAGAGACCCAGTACTTC. Translated, it gives CASSRGTAQETQYF. J is TRBJ2-5 and V is TRBV6-2 or TRBV6-3, with D maybe TRBD1 (7 bases). This CDR3 has 14 residues. Trimming removed 5 bases at V and 2 bases at J, with 12 bases between. Germline assignment: CDR1 MNHEY and CDR2 SVGEGT.

This clone was counted a few times. The CDR3 DNA sequence: TGTGCCAGCAGCGCGATGACAGTCTCTGGAAACACCATATATTTT. This translates into CASSAMTVSGNTIYF. This sequence joins TRBV9 and TRBJ1-3, with a tentative D call TRBD1 (5 bases). There are 15 residues in the CDR3. Per germline, CDR1 SGDLS and CDR2 YYNGEE. The V and J ends lost 3 bases and 0 bases respectively, with 10 bases between them. The whole variable domain, filled in from reference TRBV9 and TRBJ1-3, reads DSGVTQTPKHLITATGQRVTLRCSPRSGDLSVYWYQQSLDQGLQFLIQYYNGEERAKGNILERFSAQQFPDLHSELNLSSLELGDSALYFCASSAMTVSGNTIYFGEGSWLTVV.

V and J are TRBV6-5 and TRBJ2-7; 13 nucleotides align to TRBD2. Trimming cost V 0 bases and J 2 bases; bases outside gene matches: 1. The CDR3 loop spans 16 amino acids. Germline CDR1 MNHEY, CDR2 SVGAGI. CDR3 in DNA: TGTGCCAGCAGTTACTCAGGGACTAGCGGGACCTACGAGCAGTACTTC. Protein product: CASSYSGTSGTYEQYF.

CDR3 loop: CASSPYWNLAEAYSSTDTQYF. The CDR3 DNA is TGTGCCAGCAGCCCATACTGGAATTTAGCGGAAGCTTATTCTAGCACAGATACGCAGTATTTT. The chain carries TRBV4-2 and TRBJ2-3, with a possible D match to TRBD2 (6 bases). The CDR3 is 21 residues long. Germline loops: CDR1 LGHNA, CDR2 YNFKEQ. Trimming took 4 bases from V and 0 from J, leaving 29 bases between them.

In nucleotides, the CDR3 is TGTGCCAGCAGCCAACGTGGTGCAAGCAGACTAGGCTACACCTTC. Residues: CASSQRGASRLGYTF. The rearrangement uses TRBV3-1 (or the pseudogene TRBV3-2) and TRBJ1-2; D remains unclear. In germline, CDR1 is LGHDT, CDR2 YNNKEL (reference sequence). The CDR3 has 15 residues. Trimming removed 2 bases from V and 8 bases from J, with 18 bases in between.

This sequence joins TRBV2 and TRBJ1-5, with TRBD1 as a possible D gene (6 bases). The CDR3 totals 16 residues. Germline-derived CDR1 and CDR2 are SNHLY and FYNNEI. V lost 7 bases and J 2 bases, leaving 18 bases between the germline ends. CDR3 loop: CASKSAGAGGNQPQHF. CDR3 DNA: TGTGCCAGCAAAAGTGCAGGGGCCGGCGGCAATCAGCCCCAGCATTTT.

This clone was observed once. The chain employs TRBV7-9 and TRBJ2-7; 8 positions match TRBD2. V was pared by 11 bases and J by 3 bases, with 6 bases of the junction left unmatched. Germline assignment: CDR1 SEHNR and CDR2 FQNEAQ (reference sequence). The CDR3 spans 12 residues. The CDR3 spells CASSGSGYEQYF. The DNA of the CDR3 is TGTGCCTCCAGCGGGAGCGGCTACGAGCAGTACTTC. Full variable domain (outside the CDR3, taken from reference TRBV7-9 and TRBJ2-7): DTGVSQNPRHKITKRGQNVTFRCDPISEHNRLYWYRQTLGQGPEFLTYFQNEAQLEKSRLLSDRFSAERPKGSFSTLEIQRTEQGDSAMYLCASSGSGYEQYFGPGTRLTVT.

The V call is TRBV6-5, the J call TRBJ2-2, with D perhaps TRBD2 (5 bases). Per germline, CDR1 MNHEY and CDR2 SVGAGI. The V end was cut by 0 bases, the J end by 6 bases, with 14 bases between. The CDR3 extends over 16 amino acids. CDR3 DNA: TGTGCCAGCAGTTACTCTGCCGGGATTAAGGCCGGGGAGCTGTTTTTT. Encoded protein: CASSYSAGIKAGELFF.

The chain joins TRBV10-3 to TRBJ2-5; TRBD2 aligns across 10 bases. V lost 0 bases and J lost 3; bases outside the gene matches: 10. CDR1 and CDR2 (germline): ENHRY, SYGVKD. There are 18 residues in the CDR3. The CDR3 is CAISESTHPLAGEETQYF. The CDR3 nucleotides read TGTGCCATCAGTGAGTCTACCCACCCTCTAGCGGGAGAAGAGACCCAGTACTTC.

V and J are TRBV28 and TRBJ2-1; D call uncertain. V shed 5 bases and J shed 0 bases, with 11 bases lying between them. Germline V gene lookup returns CDR1 MDHEN and CDR2 SYDVKM. The CDR3 is 15 residues long. CDR3 nucleotide sequence: TGTGCCAGCAGTCTAACTGAGTTCTCCTACAATGAGCAGTTCTTC. Amino acids: CASSLTEFSYNEQFF. The entire variable domain, with the rest obtained from reference TRBV28 and TRBJ2-1, is as follows: DVKVTQSSRYLVKRTGEKVFLECVQDMDHENMFWYRQDPGLGLRLIYFSYDVKMKEKGDIPEGYSVSREKKERFSLILESASTNQTSMYLCASSLTEFSYNEQFFGPGTRLTVL.

J is TRBJ2-7 and V is TRBV27, with 9 nucleotides matching TRBD2. The junction had 3 bases not matched to a gene; V was cut back by 6 bases and J by 3 bases. This CDR3 is 13 amino acids long. Per the germline V gene, CDR1 is MNHEY and CDR2 is SMNVEV (reference sequence). As DNA, the CDR3 is TGTGCCAGCAGGGGACTAGCTGTCTACGAGCAGTACTTC. The encoded protein is CASRGLAVYEQYF.

The V gene is TRBV14, the J gene TRBJ2-4, with TRBD1 matching over 8 bases. The V gene end was trimmed by 6 bases and the J gene end by 1 base; junction bases not matched to a gene: 5. CDR1 is SGHDN and CDR2 is FVKESK in the germline V gene. This CDR3 comprises 15 residues. The CDR3 DNA sequence: TGTGCCAGCAGTTTGACAGGGGCCGCCAAAAACATTCAGTACTTC. This sequence encodes CASSLTGAAKNIQYF.

This sequence joins TRBV6-5 and TRBJ2-7; 7 bases align to TRBD1. The CDR3 has 14 residues. With 9 bases clipped from V and 0 bases from J, the junction kept 8 bases outside the gene matches. Germline V gene data show CDR1 as MNHEY and CDR2 as SVGAGI. The CDR3 sequence is CASMRQGYSYEQYF. The CDR3 coding sequence is TGTGCCAGTATGAGACAGGGTTACTCCTACGAGCAGTACTTC.